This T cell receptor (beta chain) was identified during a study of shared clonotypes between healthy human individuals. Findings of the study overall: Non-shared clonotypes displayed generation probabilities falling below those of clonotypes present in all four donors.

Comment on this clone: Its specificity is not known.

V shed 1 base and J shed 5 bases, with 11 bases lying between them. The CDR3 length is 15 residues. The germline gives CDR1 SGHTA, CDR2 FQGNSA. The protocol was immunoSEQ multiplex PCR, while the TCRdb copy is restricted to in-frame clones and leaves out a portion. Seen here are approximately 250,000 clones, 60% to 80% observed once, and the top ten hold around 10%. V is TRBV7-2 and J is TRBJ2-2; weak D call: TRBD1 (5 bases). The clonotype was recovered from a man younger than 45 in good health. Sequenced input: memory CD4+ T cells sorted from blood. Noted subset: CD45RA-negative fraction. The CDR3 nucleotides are TGTGCCAGCAGCTTAGGCAGGGTGGGGACCGGGGAGCTGTTTTTT. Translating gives CASSLGRVGTGELFF.